What follows are 21 T cell receptor beta chains derived from one specimen sequenced in a study of neurological immune-mediated disorders. TCRdb reprocessed the 5' RACE reads with MiXCR, giving one entry per CDR3 protein. Here the sample spans roughly 25,000 distinct CDR3 sequences, more than 2% being singletons. The sample taken for sequencing was PBMCs. The receptor set was obtained from a woman between 50 and 59 years old with multiple sclerosis.

This clonotype was seen many times. The V and J genes are TRBV12-5 and TRBJ2-3, with D perhaps TRBD2 (6 bases). The CDR3 sequence is 15 residues long. V dropped 1 base and J dropped 2 bases, with 10 bases sitting between them. Germline assignment: CDR1 LGHNT and CDR2 FRNRAP. CDR3 loop: CASGLDRTNTDTQYF. CDR3 sequence (DNA): TGTGCTAGTGGTTTGGACCGGACTAACACAGATACGCAGTATTTT.

This clonotype has a count of ten or more. This rearrangement joins TRBV12-3 or TRBV12-4 to TRBJ2-3; D is perhaps TRBD2 (5 bases). V gave up 7 bases and J gave up 3 bases, with 11 bases separating them. The length of the CDR3 is 13 residues. This chain's CDR3 is CASILVATDTQYF. As DNA, the CDR3 is TGTGCCAGCATACTGGTAGCGACAGATACGCAGTATTTT.

This clonotype was found many times. The CDR3 coding sequence is TGCGCCAGCAGCTTGGGGGGACCCGGGGGATATGGCTACACCTTC. Its translation: CASSLGGPGGYGYTF. This chain uses TRBV5-1 with TRBJ1-2; D might be TRBD1 (5 bases). CDR3 size: 15 residues. Trimming shortened V by 0 bases and J by 5 bases, and 14 bases separated the two germline ends. The germline CDR1 and CDR2 sequences are SGHRS and YFSETQ.

This clonotype was counted many times. This rearrangement joins TRBV6-1 to TRBJ2-1; 9 nucleotides match TRBD2. This CDR3 has 14 amino acids. After removal of 3 bases from V and 10 bases from J, the junction contained 7 bases not matched to a gene. Per the germline V gene, CDR1 is MNHNS and CDR2 is SASEGT. CDR3 coding DNA: TGTGCCAGCAGTGAGGCGGGGGGGCTCCGAGAGCAGTTCTTC. Residues: CASSEAGGLREQFF.

This clonotype was counted ten times or more. This chain joins TRBV18 and TRBJ2-1; a possible D gene is TRBD1 (6 bases). The germline V and J ends were trimmed by 4 bases and 7 bases, with 11 bases remaining between them. This CDR3 has 13 amino acids. Germline V gene sequence: CDR1 KGHSH, CDR2 LQKENI. As DNA, the CDR3 is TGTGCCAGCTCACTAGGACAGCTAAATGAGCAGTTCTTC. Protein: CASSLGQLNEQFF.

This clonotype was detected ten times or more. This chain links TRBV29-1 with TRBJ2-7; possible D gene TRBD1, 6 bases. The CDR3 runs 14 residues. Germline-derived CDR1 and CDR2 are SQVTM and ANQGSEA. V lost 6 bases, J lost 4 bases, and 19 bases lay in between. The CDR3 protein is CSVRDTPRGYEQYF. CDR3 nucleotides: TGCAGCGTCCGGGACACCCCGAGGGGTTACGAGCAGTACTTC.

There are many counts of this clonotype. The rearrangement links TRBV12-3 or TRBV12-4 to TRBJ1-2, with D possibly being TRBD1 (5 bases). Trimming shortened V by 2 bases and J by 6 bases, and 10 bases separated the two germline ends. This CDR3 comprises 13 residues. CDR3 sequence: CASSLSGGDGYTF. The CDR3 coding sequence is TGTGCCAGCAGTTTATCTGGGGGTGATGGCTACACCTTC.

In this sample, this clonotype turned up many times. The V call is TRBV11-2, the J call TRBJ2-5, with TRBD1 identical over 9 bases. CDR3 length: 16 amino acids. Unmatched junction bases numbered 6, after V lost 4 bases and J lost 0 bases. Looked up from germline, CDR1 is SGHAT and CDR2 is FQNNGV. CDR3 amino acids: CASSWRTGDYQETQYF. The CDR3 DNA follows: TGTGCCAGCAGCTGGCGGACAGGGGACTACCAAGAGACCCAGTACTTC.

In the case of this clonotype: With a much larger clone just one base away, this may be a read error. This chain connects TRBV12-3 or TRBV12-4 to TRBJ1-1; 8 positions agree with TRBD1. Trimming at V came to 5 bases and at J to 12 bases, leaving 5 bases not matched to a gene. This CDR3 has 11 residues. CDR3 sequence (DNA): TGTGCCAGCAGTACGGACAGGGAATCTTTCTTT. Protein sequence: CASSTDRESFF.

This clonotype has ten or more counts. This chain uses TRBV20-1 with TRBJ1-2, with D perhaps matching TRBD1 (5 bases). Trimming removed 5 bases at V and 0 bases at J, with 22 bases between. CDR1 and CDR2 from the germline V gene are DFQATT and SNEGSKA (reference sequence). The CDR3 spans 17 residues. The CDR3 sequence: CSASIPGSRASNYGYTF. The CDR3, as DNA: TGCAGTGCTTCAATCCCAGGGTCCAGGGCCTCTAACTATGGCTACACCTTC.

This clonotype was seen a few times. The J gene is TRBJ1-1, the V gene TRBV14; D not certain. The CDR3 runs 13 residues. The germline gives CDR1 SGHDN, CDR2 FVKESK. V dropped 7 bases and J dropped 2 bases, with 11 bases sitting between them. CDR3 coding DNA: TGTGCCAGCAACTCCAGACAAAACACTGAAGCTTTCTTT. Translating gives CASNSRQNTEAFF.

This chain uses TRBV9 with TRBJ2-5, with D tentatively TRBD1 (8 bases). This CDR3 comprises 15 residues. Trimming left V 0 bases short and J 5 bases short, with 14 bases between. Germline V CDR1 and CDR2: SGDLS, YYNGEE. The CDR3 nucleotides read TGTGCCAGCAGCGTAGGCGACAGGGGAGGGGAGACCCAGTACTTC. Residues: CASSVGDRGGETQYF.

The gene calls are TRBV29-1 and TRBJ2-7; maybe TRBD1 (5 bases). Looked up from germline, CDR1 is SQVTM and CDR2 is ANQGSEA. V shed 4 bases and J shed 3 bases, with 7 bases lying between them. The CDR3 runs to 11 residues. The CDR3 nucleotides read TGCAGCGTTGCCAGGGACTACGAGCAGTACTTC. It specifies CSVARDYEQYF.

This clonotype has a count of ten or more. Sequence at one end of the junction differs from germline and may be a read error. This chain links TRBV5-1 with TRBJ1-6, with no clear D. The germline V gene has CDR1 SGHRS and CDR2 YFSETQ. The CDR3 has 14 amino acids. CDR3 sequence: CASSLEGFNSPLNF. CDR3 nucleotides: TGCGCCAGCAGCTTGGAAGGGTTTAATTCACCCCTCAACTTT.

In this sample, this clonotype turned up many times. The rearrangement joins TRBV5-1 to TRBJ1-2; 9 bases fit TRBD1. After removal of 0 bases from V and 6 bases from J, the junction contained 3 bases not matched to a gene. CDR1 is SGHRS, CDR2 YFSETQ, per germline. The CDR3 runs to 14 residues. The CDR3 DNA sequence: TGCGCCAGCAGCTTGGACAGGGGGCTGGATGGCTACACCTTC. Its translation is CASSLDRGLDGYTF.

V usage is TRBV6-2 or TRBV6-3 and J usage is TRBJ1-5, with TRBD1 matching over 7 bases. Germline V lookup: CDR1 MNHEY, CDR2 SVGEGT. This CDR3 has 12 amino acids. Trimming removed 9 bases from V and 5 bases from J; junction bases left unmatched: 4. The CDR3 reads CASRQGHQPQHF. The CDR3 DNA follows: TGTGCCAGTAGACAGGGACATCAGCCCCAGCATTTT.

The chain has TRBV20-1 and TRBJ2-1; a weak D match, TRBD2 (6 bases). The CDR3 contains 12 residues. V lost 6 bases, J lost 8 bases, and 14 bases lay in between. Germline CDR1 and CDR2: DFQATT and SNEGSKA (reference sequence). As DNA, the CDR3 is TGCAGTGCGACAAATTCGGGGGATGAGCAGTTCTTC. The encoded protein is CSATNSGDEQFF.

This clonotype was seen repeatedly, ten times or more. The CDR3, as DNA: TGCGCCAGCAGCTTGGGTCCCTCCTACAATGAGCAGTTCTTC. It yields the protein CASSLGPSYNEQFF. J is TRBJ2-1 and V is TRBV5-1; D gene uncertain. This CDR3 spans 14 amino acids. Looked up from germline, CDR1 is SGHRS and CDR2 is YFSETQ. Trimming pared 0 bases from V and 0 bases from J, leaving 4 bases between.

This clonotype has more than one count but fewer than ten. The chain combines TRBV20-1 with TRBJ2-3, with D unclear. The V gene's germline CDR1 is DFQATT and CDR2 SNEGSKA (reference sequence). The V end lost 6 bases, the J end lost 3 bases, and 10 bases lay between the germline ends. The CDR3 extends over 12 amino acids. The chain's CDR3 is CSAKGGTDTQYF. CDR3 DNA sequence: TGCAGTGCGAAGGGCGGAACAGATACGCAGTATTTT.

At least ten counts were recorded for this clonotype. The rearrangement links TRBV5-6 to TRBJ2-5; D may be TRBD2 (6 bases). V lost 2 bases to trimming and J lost 4 bases, with 15 bases between them. The CDR3 length is 15 residues. Germline CDR1 SGHDT, CDR2 YYEEEE. The DNA for the CDR3 is TGTGCCAGCAGCTTCGGCTCCACCGGGGGAGAGACCCAGTACTTC. Translated, it gives CASSFGSTGGETQYF.

This clonotype was recorded at least ten times. The chain links TRBV11-3 to TRBJ1-6; 7 positions agree with TRBD1. The CDR3 runs to 14 residues. The V gene's germline CDR1 is SGHNT and CDR2 YENEEA. V was clipped by 5 bases and J by 10 bases; unmatched bases: 8. CDR3 loop: CASSIGQDSSPLHF. The CDR3 nucleotides read TGTGCCAGCAGCATCGGACAGGATAGCTCACCCCTCCACTTT.